These 14 T cell receptor beta chains were sequenced from one sample in a study of response to subunit inactivated influenza vaccine. TCRdb re-derived calls from the RT-PCR reads in MiXCR, one entry per CDR3 protein. The sample records 710,000 or so distinct CDR3 sequences, approximately 14% being singletons. The sequencing here drew on PBMCs from blood, taken 12 days after vaccination. The origin of the receptors is a man over 45 who received an inactivated influenza vaccine.

This clonotype was counted a few times. The CDR3 DNA reads TGTGCCAGCAGTACCGGGACCCAGTATGGCTACACCTTC. It codes for CASSTGTQYGYTF. The chain has TRBV12-3 or TRBV12-4 and TRBJ1-2; tentatively, D is TRBD1 (5 bases). With 5 bases removed from V and 5 bases from J, the gap between germline ends came to 12 bases. The CDR3 covers 13 residues.

At least ten counts were recorded for this clonotype. DNA for the CDR3: TGTGCCACCAGTGTAAGGGGACAGGGGGGTAATGAGCAGTTCTTC. This translates into CATSVRGQGGNEQFF. This chain joins TRBV24-1 and TRBJ2-1; 11 bases map to TRBD1. This CDR3 region has 15 residues. The germline V gene has CDR1 KGHDR and CDR2 SFDVKD. Losses at the gene ends were 5 bases for V and 7 bases for J; bases not matched to a gene: 6.

This clonotype was seen repeatedly, ten times or more. V is TRBV29-1 and J is TRBJ2-1; TRBD2 matches 13 bases. Looked up from germline, CDR1 is SQVTM and CDR2 is ANQGSEA. V trimming: 5 bases; J trimming: 5 bases; junction bases outside the gene matches: 3. This CDR3 contains 14 residues. The CDR3 protein is CSVFGLAGDNEQFF. DNA of the CDR3: TGCAGCGTTTTCGGACTAGCGGGGGACAATGAGCAGTTCTTC.

The chain couples TRBV15 to TRBJ2-5; D call uncertain. CDR3 size: 13 residues. V was shortened by 0 bases and J by 5 bases, with 7 bases between the two germline ends. Germline V gene data show CDR1 as LNHNV and CDR2 as YYDKDF (reference sequence). CDR3 bases: TGTGCCACCAGCAGAGATGGTTGGGAGACCCAGTACTTC. It yields the protein CATSRDGWETQYF.

J is TRBJ2-3 and V is TRBV6-2 or TRBV6-3, with TRBD2 matching 10 bases. Trimming at V came to 5 bases and at J to 0 bases, leaving 20 bases not matched to a gene. This CDR3 is 21 amino acids long. The germline CDR1 and CDR2 sequences are MNHEY and SVGEGT. The DNA of the CDR3 is TGTGCCAGCAGTCCCACCCCCAGACTAGCGGGCGAAATCCGGAGCACAGATACGCAGTATTTT. This sequence encodes CASSPTPRLAGEIRSTDTQYF.

There are a few counts of this clonotype. This chain connects TRBV5-1 to TRBJ2-1; 9 bases map to TRBD2. This CDR3 is built from 19 residues. J gave up 0 bases and V 0 bases, and 10 bases lay outside the gene matches. From germline, CDR1 is SGHRS and CDR2 YFSETQ. The CDR3 is CASSLAGLALIPSYNEQFF. The CDR3 DNA is TGCGCCAGCAGCTTGGCCGGACTAGCGTTGATCCCCTCCTACAATGAGCAGTTCTTC. The variable domain in full, completed from reference TRBV5-1 and TRBJ2-1, reads KAGVTQTPRYLIKTRGQQVTLSCSPISGHRSVSWYQQTPGQGLQFLFEYFSETQRNKGNFPGRFSGRQFSNSRSEMNVSTLELGDSALYLCASSLAGLALIPSYNEQFFGPGTRLTVL.

The table lists this clonotype with many counts. V usage is TRBV29-1 and J usage is TRBJ2-7; 8 nucleotides align to TRBD1. This CDR3 is built from 13 residues. The trim removed 6 bases at V and 0 bases at J, leaving 4 bases unmatched. Looked up from germline, CDR1 is SQVTM and CDR2 is ANQGSEA. Written as DNA, the CDR3 is TGCAGCGTGTGGACAGGGAGCTCCTACGAGCAGTACTTC. Translation: CSVWTGSSYEQYF.

This clonotype was recorded a few times. V and J are TRBV5-1 and TRBJ2-1; D is possibly TRBD1 (6 bases). Trimming removed 4 bases at V and 5 bases at J, with 16 bases between. CDR1 SGHRS and CDR2 YFSETQ come from the germline V gene. This CDR3 has 15 amino acids. CDR3 loop: CASSGDKIANNEQFF. The CDR3 coding sequence is TGCGCCAGCAGCGGGGACAAAATCGCGAACAATGAGCAGTTCTTC.

The chain has TRBV7-3 and TRBJ2-1, with 7 bases lining up with TRBD2. The trim removed 1 base at V and 4 bases at J, leaving 10 bases unmatched. In germline, CDR1 is SGHTA, CDR2 FQGTGA. This CDR3 spans 17 amino acids. In DNA, the CDR3 is TGTGCCAGCAGCTTAAGGGCCGGGAGCGGGGATTACAATGAGCAGTTCTTC. It translates to CASSLRAGSGDYNEQFF.

This clonotype was seen a handful of times. V and J are TRBV5-1 and TRBJ1-2; 7 nucleotides match TRBD1. The CDR3 has 17 residues. V lost 0 bases to trimming and J lost 6 bases; unmatched junction nucleotides: 14. From germline, CDR1 is SGHRS and CDR2 YFSETQ. The CDR3 coding sequence is TGCGCCAGCAGCTTGGGGCAGGACAGGAATCCAAGGCATGGCTACACCTTC. Protein sequence: CASSLGQDRNPRHGYTF.

A few counts support this clonotype. The chain carries TRBV6-2 or TRBV6-3 and TRBJ1-2; D uncertain. This CDR3 has 13 residues. V lost 3 bases and J 8 bases, leaving 13 bases between the germline ends. CDR1 and CDR2 (germline): MNHEY, SVGEGT. The CDR3 DNA is TGTGCCAGCAGTTATTTGAACACGCGAGGCTACACCTTC. Amino acids: CASSYLNTRGYTF.

This clonotype has a count of ten or more. The rearrangement joins TRBV4-1 to TRBJ2-7; D tentatively fits TRBD1 or TRBD2 (5 bases each). Trimming stripped 5 bases from V and 3 bases from J, with 11 bases between. Germline V lookup: CDR1 MGHRA, CDR2 YSYEKL. CDR3 size: 13 residues. The CDR3 sequence is CASSFGADYEQYF. CDR3 bases: TGCGCCAGCAGCTTCGGGGCCGACTACGAGCAGTACTTC.

The chain combines TRBV7-6 with TRBJ1-2; D perhaps matches TRBD1 (5 bases). CDR1 and CDR2 (germline): SGHVS, FNYEAQ. The CDR3 loop spans 13 amino acids. V was clipped by 1 base and J by 8 bases, with 11 bases between them. CDR3 region: CASSLGDYRGYTF. The CDR3 bases are TGTGCCAGCAGCTTAGGGGACTACCGAGGCTACACCTTC.

There are a few counts of this clonotype. The gene calls are TRBV7-9 and TRBJ2-3; 12 bases align to TRBD2. In germline, CDR1 is SEHNR, CDR2 FQNEAQ (reference sequence). The CDR3 has 15 residues. Germline trimming cut 4 bases from V and 8 bases from J; bases unmatched to any gene: 7. The CDR3 DNA follows: TGTGCCAGCAGCTCGACTAGCGGGAGACTATTTACGCAGTATTTT. Protein: CASSSTSGRLFTQYF.